The present TCR beta chain was sequenced within a study of T cell repertoires in cytomegalovirus infection (dated by TCRdb to the late 2010s). The study in broad terms: Because public TCR beta signatures pointed to carriage of CMV infection together with the matching HLA type, the HLA type of each donor mattered for the analysis. What the study reported, not specific to this receptor: The ex vivo response was dominated by HLA-C-restricted CMV-specific TCR beta clonotypes, which also provided the single most frequent clonotype in two of eight donors. In both this cohort and an independent roughly 350-donor cohort, the cumulative frequency of public TCR beta family members distinguished carriers of CMV infection plus the relevant HLA type.

Measured from the cysteine to the phenylalanine, the CDR3 is 15 residues long. The kept DNA is CDR3 alone, 45 bases in frame from the first base. As encoded in the germline V gene (reference sequence), CDR1 is DFQATT while CDR2 is SNEGSKA. V was cut back by 5 bases and J by 4 bases, leaving a gap of 21 bases between them. This clonotype was counted ten times or more. Its target antigen remains unknown. No base-level quality is on record; no much larger clone is a single base apart. Sequenced using an Illumina HiSeq 1500. TCRdb took the public reads, trimmed them with fastp at Q25, ran MiXCR for clone calling and kept in-frame beta chains. Each entry is one CDR3 protein sequence, shown with its most common DNA and genes. The sample records a few hundred thousand distinct CDR3 sequences, approximately 9% of which are singletons. The top ten clonotypes cover around 16% of the sample.

The receptor's source is a human donor in good health (CMV status not recorded). Some clones in this sample may be carry-over from other donors' samples. The sample taken for sequencing was PBMCs. The receptor chain draws on TRBV20-1 and TRBJ2-7; the D gene is not confidently resolved. The CDR3 reads CSAPTQFRNAYEQYF. Here is the DNA: TGCAGTGCTCCGACACAGTTCCGGAATGCGTACGAGCAGTACTTC.